This TCR beta chain stems from a study of blood T cell repertoires in COVID-19 (TCRdb year 2020). In terms of the full investigation: Recovered participants in ImmuneRACE Cohort 3 were defined by two consecutive negative NP/OP PCR tests, clearance by a healthcare professional, or resolution of symptoms. Samples came from the ongoing ImmuneRACE study (first 160 participants) plus 1,254 subjects from 6 global collaborators. Subjects who had been exposed to COVID-19, were actively infected with it, or had recovered from it provided the deeply sampled blood TCRbeta repertoires that made up the dataset. The material from the prospective study consisted of cDNA or gDNA derived from T cells, B-cell-depleted T cells, or PBMCs. Sample metadata almost always included a de-identified subject ID, COVID-19 status, age in years and sex. Collaborator samples came from the United States, Italy and Spain and covered acute and convalescent phases of COVID-19. The repertoires were released in a freely available public database meant as a resource for research on the immune response to SARS-CoV-2. Where available, HLA class I and class II types were taken from metadata supplied by the sample provider and were not determined by assay-based typing. Overall results and qualifications from the work: How much clinical and demographic metadata was included differed by source and by participant, and the metadata was provided uncurated.

Including the terminal cysteine and phenylalanine, the CDR3 comprises 14 residues. Only the CDR3 DNA stays, 42 bases, in frame from base 1. V lost 2 bases and J lost 2 bases; the stretch between them is 10 bases long. CDR1 MNHEY and CDR2 SVGEGT are derived from the germline V gene. About this clone itself: Its antigen remains unidentified. No base quality information exists; no much larger clone differs at one position.

TCRbeta CDR3 regions were amplified from genomic DNA using the immunoSEQ Assay, a bias-controlled multiplex PCR. Under the source paper's analysis protocol: The number of nucleated cells in each sample was estimated from the amplification of reference gene primers within the assay. To quantify the absolute abundance of each unique TCRbeta CDR3 rearrangement, sequence reads were collapsed and filtered. For each sample, productive Simpson clonality was calculated by taking the square root of Simpson's diversity index across productive rearrangements. The table was pulled from immuneACCESS by TCRdb, which kept in-frame rearrangements only. Such tables lose some clones; where checked, under half of the loss comes from unresolved V genes, and the rest has no known cause. The V and J calls and clone size were taken over from that table, and D and trimming were inferred from the DNA. This sample is represented by about 210,000 clones; 86% of them were singletons. Roughly 25% of the sample is held by the ten biggest clonotypes.

In the prospective study, participants were about 18 to 90 years old, resided in about two dozen geographic areas of the United States, and were enrolled through a virtual design. In the prospective study, cohorts were assigned on the basis of participant-reported clinical history obtained from a screening survey and a study questionnaire. Each participant in the prospective study had whole blood, serum and a nasopharyngeal or oropharyngeal swab collected by mobile phlebotomists. Prospective study participants could optionally give additional blood draws and questionnaires over an approximately two-month period. Blood samples from the prospective study were shipped frozen or at room temperature prior to DNA extraction.

This receptor was taken from a woman in her forties in a cohort exposed to, infected with or recovered from COVID-19 (not recorded which). Here the chain combines TRBV6-2 or TRBV6-3 and TRBJ2-7, and the D gene may be TRBD2, 6 bases matching. The sequenced sample consisted of PBMCs or T cells enriched from blood (not recorded which). The CDR3 corresponds to CASSYGEAAYEQYF. The DNA is as follows: TGTGCCAGCAGTTACGGGGAGGCGGCCTACGAGCAGTACTTC.